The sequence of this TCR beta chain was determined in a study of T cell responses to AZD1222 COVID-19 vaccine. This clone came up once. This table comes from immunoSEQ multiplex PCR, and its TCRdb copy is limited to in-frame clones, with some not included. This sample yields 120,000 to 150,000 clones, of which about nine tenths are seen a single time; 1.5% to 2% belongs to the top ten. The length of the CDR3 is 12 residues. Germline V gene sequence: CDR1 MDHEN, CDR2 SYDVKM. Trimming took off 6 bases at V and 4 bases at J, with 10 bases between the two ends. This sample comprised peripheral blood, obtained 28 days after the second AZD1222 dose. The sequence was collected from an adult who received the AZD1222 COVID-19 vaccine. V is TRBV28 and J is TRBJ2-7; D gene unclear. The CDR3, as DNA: TGTGCCAGCAGAACGTCCCATTACGAGCAGTACTTC. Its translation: CASRTSHYEQYF.